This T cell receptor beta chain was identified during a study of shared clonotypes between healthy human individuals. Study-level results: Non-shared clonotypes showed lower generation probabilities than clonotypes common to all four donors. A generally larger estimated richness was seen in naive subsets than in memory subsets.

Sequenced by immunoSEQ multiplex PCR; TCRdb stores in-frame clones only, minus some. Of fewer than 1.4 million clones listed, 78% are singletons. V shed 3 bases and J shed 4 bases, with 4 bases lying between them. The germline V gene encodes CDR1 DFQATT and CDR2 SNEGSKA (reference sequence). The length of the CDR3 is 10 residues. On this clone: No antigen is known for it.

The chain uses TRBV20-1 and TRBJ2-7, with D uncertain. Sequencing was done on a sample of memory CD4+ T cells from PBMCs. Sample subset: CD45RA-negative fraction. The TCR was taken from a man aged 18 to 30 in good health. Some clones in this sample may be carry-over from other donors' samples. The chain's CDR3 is CSAREYEQYF. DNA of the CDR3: TGCAGTGCTAGGGAGTACGAGCAGTACTTC.